Listed below are T cell receptor beta chains from one sample, sequenced in a study of cytomegalovirus exposure and HLA in healthy donors. Sequencing used immunoSEQ multiplex PCR; TCRdb keeps in-frame clones, though not all of them. The sample comprises tens of thousands of clones, around 58% of which are singletons, and more than 5% rests with the top ten. What was sequenced was PBMCs. These receptors all stem from a man aged 25 to 45 in good health and CMV-seropositive. CDR3s include the opening cysteine and the closing phenylalanine or tryptophan. D genes are given only for firm matches. A row's size may be missing; if present it is once, few, many or a size class.

clone_size	v_call	d_call	j_call	cdr3_aa	cdr3_nt
-	TRBV29-1	-	TRBJ2-1	CSVDPTSYNEQFF	TGCAGCGTTGACCCTACTTCCTACAATGAGCAGTTCTTC
-	TRBV7-9	TRBD1	TRBJ2-3	CASSFRTGRDTQYF	TGTGCCAGCAGCTTTCGGACAGGGCGAGATACGCAGTATTTT
few	TRBV6-4	-	TRBJ2-2	CASSVQGWTGELFF	TGTGCCAGCAGTGTACAGGGATGGACCGGGGAGCTGTTTTTT
-	TRBV14	TRBD1	TRBJ1-4	CASRPGTGANEKLFF	TGTGCCAGCAGGCCCGGGACAGGGGCTAATGAAAAACTGTTTTTT
-	TRBV7-8	-	TRBJ2-2	CASRSLDTGELFF	TGTGCCAGCAGGAGTCTAGACACCGGGGAGCTGTTTTTT
few	TRBV11-2	-	TRBJ2-1	CASSPQYGQFF	TGTGCCAGCAGCCCCCAGTATGGGCAGTTCTTC
few	TRBV28	-	TRBJ2-1	CASSLASSYNEQFF	TGTGCCAGCAGTTTGGCTAGCTCCTACAATGAGCAGTTCTTC
few	TRBV12-5	TRBD1	TRBJ2-2	CASGLTHGQGRLVVTGELFF	TGTGCTAGTGGTTTGACTCACGGACAGGGTCGACTAGTTGTAACCGGGGAGCTGTTTTTT
-	TRBV7-2	TRBD2	TRBJ2-7	CASSFSLAGARGEQYF	TGTGCCAGCAGCTTTAGTTTGGCGGGAGCGAGGGGCGAGCAGTACTTC
-	TRBV28	-	TRBJ2-7	CASSFGGYPYEQYF	TGCGCCAGCAGTTTCGGAGGGTACCCCTACGAGCAGTACTTC
-	TRBV15	-	TRBJ1-2	CATSRDRGSRIHYGYTF	TGTGCCACCAGCAGAGATAGGGGGTCAAGGATTCACTATGGCTACACCTTC
-	TRBV6-6	-	TRBJ2-5	CASSYVRGGKTQYF	TGTGCCAGCAGTTACGTGCGGGGTGGTAAGACCCAGTACTTC
-	TRBV5-1	TRBD2	TRBJ2-1	CASSWNFSGVSYNEQFF	TGCGCCAGCAGCTGGAATTTTAGCGGGGTCTCCTACAATGAGCAGTTCTTC
-	TRBV7-2	TRBD2	TRBJ2-7	CASSVLAGLSYEQYF	TGTGCCAGCAGCGTACTAGCGGGTCTTTCCTACGAGCAGTACTTC
-	TRBV9	-	TRBJ1-2	CASSPQGGGLDGYTF	TGTGCCAGCAGCCCCCAAGGGGGGGGCCTGGATGGCTACACCTTC
few	TRBV10-2	-	TRBJ1-6	CASSEKPGHINSPLHF	TGCGCCAGCAGTGAGAAACCTGGACACATTAATTCACCCCTCCACTTT
-	TRBV27	TRBD1	TRBJ1-2	CASSRQGGNYGYTF	TGTGCCAGCAGCAGACAGGGCGGAAACTATGGCTACACCTTC
few	TRBV28	-	TRBJ1-1	CASSWGGWRTEAFF	TGTGCCAGCAGTTGGGGGGGATGGAGGACTGAAGCTTTCTTT
-	TRBV21-1	-	TRBJ2-4	CASSKDTSGSGIAKNIQYF	TGTGCCAGCAGCAAAGATACCTCTGGTAGCGGGATTGCCAAAAACATTCAGTACTTC
-	TRBV18	TRBD1	TRBJ1-5	CASSPGTAGQPQHF	TGTGCCAGCTCACCAGGGACAGCCGGTCAGCCCCAGCATTTT
-	TRBV27	-	TRBJ2-1	CASFSPRVTYNEQFF	TGTGCCAGCTTTTCCCCCCGGGTAACCTACAATGAGCAGTTCTTC
-	TRBV4-2	TRBD1	TRBJ2-7	CASSQRDRTYEQYF	TGTGCCAGCAGCCAGCGGGACAGGACCTACGAGCAGTACTTC
-	TRBV29-1	TRBD1	TRBJ1-3	CSAVVGGLGNTIYF	TGCAGCGCCGTGGTAGGGGGCCTCGGAAACACCATATATTTT
-	TRBV28	-	TRBJ1-6	CASSFPGLYNSPLHF	TGTGCCAGCAGTTTCCCGGGACTGTATAATTCACCCCTCCACTTT
-	TRBV7-2	TRBD2	TRBJ2-1	CASSLLLAGSYNEQFF	TGTGCCAGCAGCCTACTACTAGCGGGCTCCTACAATGAGCAGTTCTTC
-	TRBV18	-	TRBJ1-2	CASSPTEGRGYTF	TGTGCCAGCTCACCAACGGAGGGGAGGGGCTACACCTTC
few	TRBV5-6	TRBD1	TRBJ1-1	CASSPGQGAYHTEAFF	TGTGCCAGCAGCCCTGGACAGGGGGCTTATCACACTGAAGCTTTCTTT
-	TRBV4-3	-	TRBJ2-1	CASSQDLRQTHNEQFF	TGCGCCAGCAGCCAAGATCTCAGGCAGACCCACAATGAGCAGTTCTTC
-	TRBV28	-	TRBJ2-7	CASISRWVGEFEQYF	TGTGCCAGCATTTCTAGGTGGGTCGGGGAGTTCGAGCAGTACTTC
-	TRBV7-9	-	TRBJ2-2	CASSLLGGDDTGELFF	TGTGCCAGCAGCTTACTAGGGGGTGACGACACCGGGGAGCTGTTTTTT
-	TRBV9	-	TRBJ1-2	CASSSPGGPYGYTF	TGTGCCAGCAGCTCCCCGGGTGGCCCCTATGGCTACACCTTC
-	TRBV19	TRBD1	TRBJ1-1	CASSIGTGGRAFF	TGTGCCAGTAGTATAGGTACAGGGGGTCGAGCTTTCTTT
few	TRBV7-2	TRBD2	TRBJ2-1	CASSFTSGSLNEQFF	TGTGCCAGCAGCTTCACTAGCGGGAGTTTGAATGAGCAGTTCTTC
-	TRBV6-1	TRBD1	TRBJ2-7	CASRYRGQYSYEQYF	TGTGCCAGCAGGTACAGGGGCCAATACTCCTACGAGCAGTACTTC
few	TRBV19	-	TRBJ1-6	CASSISWASDSSPLHF	TGTGCCAGTAGTATCTCCTGGGCGTCTGACAGCTCACCCCTCCACTTT
-	TRBV2	TRBD1	TRBJ2-3	CASIRDRAGDTQYF	TGTGCCAGCATAAGGGACAGGGCAGGAGATACGCAGTATTTT
-	TRBV5-1	TRBD1	TRBJ2-5	CASSLGQGVETQYF	TGCGCCAGCAGCTTGGGACAGGGAGTAGAGACCCAGTACTTC
-	TRBV5-8	-	TRBJ2-1	CASSLGQLYNEQFF	TGTGCCAGCAGCTTGGGACAGTTATACAATGAGCAGTTCTTC
-	TRBV7-6	TRBD1	TRBJ2-2	CASRQGKTTGELFF	TGTGCCAGCAGACAGGGGAAGACGACCGGGGAGCTGTTTTTT
few	TRBV9	-	TRBJ1-1	CASSVVDTNTEAFF	TGTGCCAGCAGCGTAGTGGACACGAACACTGAAGCTTTCTTT
few	TRBV23-1	-	TRBJ2-7	CASSRPPRAGEYEQYF	TGCGCCAGCAGTCGCCCCCCCCGGGCAGGGGAGTACGAGCAGTACTTC
-	TRBV7-6	TRBD2	TRBJ2-3	CASSTSGGYTDTQYF	TGTGCCAGCAGCACTAGCGGGGGGTACACAGATACGCAGTATTTT
-	TRBV27	TRBD2	TRBJ2-7	CAAPGRLAGMRNEQYF	TGTGCTGCTCCCGGGAGGCTAGCGGGAATGAGGAACGAGCAGTACTTC